The 23 T cell receptor beta chains presented below share a single source sample, sequenced in a study of human T cells and chemical hapten exposure. The time point is: patch test 3, about 24 weeks after DPC sensitization. Indicated treatment: therapeutic diphenylcyclopropenone sensitization with weekly scalp DPC. Using its own MiXCR run on the RACE reads, TCRdb lists one record per CDR3 protein. Seen here are under 200,000 distinct CDR3 sequences, around a quarter observed once, and the top ten hold under 2.5%. The sample here was whole blood, taken in connection with sensitization to the hapten diphenylcyclopropenone (DPC). These receptors originate from a woman under 30 with alopecia areata. Some clones in this sample may be carry-over from other donors' samples.

The DNA for the CDR3 is TGCAGCGTTGAGTTGATTGGTGGGGACACTGAAGCTTTCTTT. Translation: CSVELIGGDTEAFF. The chain has TRBV29-1 and TRBJ1-1; D gene uncertain. Trimming took off 3 bases at V and 3 bases at J, with 14 bases between the two ends. This CDR3 region has 14 residues. CDR1 is SQVTM and CDR2 is ANQGSEA in the germline V gene.

V usage is TRBV27 and J usage is TRBJ2-1; D may be TRBD2 (5 bases). CDR1 is MNHEY, CDR2 SMNVEV, per germline (reference sequence). The CDR3 runs to 13 residues. Trimming took 8 bases from V and 8 from J, leaving 16 bases between them. This CDR3 is CASGYPGFDEQFF. DNA of the CDR3: TGTGCCAGCGGCTACCCGGGATTTGATGAGCAGTTCTTC.

The chain uses TRBV4-3 and TRBJ1-3; 11 bases line up with TRBD1. This CDR3 contains 15 residues. V lost 5 bases to trimming and J lost 8 bases; unmatched junction nucleotides: 8. Germline V gene lookup returns CDR1 LGHNA and CDR2 YSLEER. The CDR3, as DNA: TGCGCCAGCAGCATGTCTGGGACAGGGGGGGACACCATATATTTT. As protein: CASSMSGTGGDTIYF.

V and J are TRBV7-9 and TRBJ2-7, with D tentatively TRBD1 or TRBD2 (6 bases each). The ends were cut back, 7 bases at V and 3 bases at J, with 19 bases in the middle. The CDR3 runs to 15 residues. CDR1 and CDR2 (germline): SEHNR, FQNEAQ (reference sequence). The CDR3 nucleotides are TGTGCCAGCACCTCCTCTGGACAGCGGGTCTACGAGCAGTACTTC. This translates into CASTSSGQRVYEQYF.

This chain uses TRBV28 with TRBJ2-1, with a weak D call TRBD1 (5 bases). The CDR3 is 15 residues long. Per the germline V gene, CDR1 is MDHEN and CDR2 is SYDVKM. Trimming cost V 5 bases and J 6 bases, with 17 bases left between them. The chain's CDR3 is CASSPRTDRTNEQFF. CDR3 in DNA: TGTGCCAGCAGTCCTAGAACCGACAGAACCAATGAGCAGTTCTTC.

This clonotype occurred a few times. The chain joins TRBV20-1 to TRBJ2-3, with unresolved D. Germline V CDR1 and CDR2: DFQATT, SNEGSKA (reference sequence). The CDR3 covers 12 residues. V lost 7 bases and J 6 bases, leaving 14 bases between the germline ends. The CDR3 DNA sequence: TGCAGTGTGCCGCACCTTATGGATACGCAGTATTTT. This gives the protein CSVPHLMDTQYF.

V usage is TRBV29-1 and J usage is TRBJ2-5; D is perhaps TRBD2 (6 bases). V dropped 3 bases and J dropped 4 bases, with 9 bases sitting between them. The CDR3 sequence is 12 residues long. Germline-derived CDR1 and CDR2 are SQVTM and ANQGSEA. In nucleotides, the CDR3 is TGCAGCGTTGAGTTGCGGGGAGAGACCCAGTACTTC. Encoded protein: CSVELRGETQYF.

This chain links TRBV4-2 with TRBJ2-7; 7 bases align to TRBD1. V shed 8 bases, J shed 2 bases, and the junction held 9 bases outside the gene matches. There are 14 residues in the CDR3. Germline-derived CDR1 and CDR2 are LGHNA and YNFKEQ. This chain's CDR3 is CASQPERGPYEQYF. DNA for the CDR3: TGTGCCAGCCAACCGGAAAGGGGGCCCTACGAGCAGTACTTC.

V is TRBV6-5 and J is TRBJ1-2; weak D call: TRBD1 (6 bases). CDR3 length equals 13 residues. Germline V gene sequence: CDR1 MNHEY, CDR2 SVGAGI. The V gene lost 2 bases and the J gene lost 7 bases, with 11 bases spanning the gap. For the CDR3, the DNA is TGTGCCAGCAGTTACGGGGGGCTGTCTGGCTACACCTTC. Its protein product is CASSYGGLSGYTF.

In this sample, this clonotype turned up many times. This sequence joins TRBV10-3 and TRBJ1-3, with D possibly matching TRBD1 (5 bases). Per germline, CDR1 ENHRY and CDR2 SYGVKD. The CDR3 spans 13 residues. Trimming removed 6 bases at V and 2 bases at J, with 8 bases between. The CDR3 region is CAIRGTAGNTIYF. CDR3 DNA sequence: TGTGCCATCAGGGGGACGGCTGGAAACACCATATATTTT.

J is TRBJ2-2 and V is TRBV4-2; 7 nucleotides agree with TRBD2. Germline CDR1 is LGHNA and CDR2 is YNFKEQ. There are 16 residues in the CDR3. V lost 0 bases to trimming and J lost 6 bases; unmatched junction nucleotides: 7. For the CDR3, the DNA is TGTGCCAGCAGCCAAGATTGGGCGGGAGTCGCCGGGGAGCTGTTTTTT. It encodes CASSQDWAGVAGELFF.

The rearrangement links TRBV5-1 to TRBJ1-4, with a weak D call TRBD1 (6 bases). Trimming took off 0 bases at V and 14 bases at J, with 11 bases between the two ends. The CDR3 spans 12 residues. The germline V gene has CDR1 SGHRS and CDR2 YFSETQ. CDR3 in DNA: TGCGCCAGCAGCTTGGACAGGGAAGGGCTGTTTTTT. Its protein is CASSLDREGLFF.

The CDR3 bases are TGTGCCATCAGTGAGGAGAGTAGGCCCCTTCAAGAGCAGTACTTC. Translation gives CAISEESRPLQEQYF. V gene TRBV10-3 combines with J gene TRBJ2-7; no reliable D call. Trimming took off 2 bases at V and 7 bases at J, with 18 bases between the two ends. The CDR3 is made up of 15 amino acids. Germline CDR1 is ENHRY and CDR2 is SYGVKD.

This rearrangement joins TRBV7-2 to TRBJ2-1; D gene unclear. The V gene's germline CDR1 is SGHTA and CDR2 FQGNSA. V dropped 0 bases and J dropped 8 bases, with 11 bases sitting between them. The CDR3 is made up of 14 amino acids. The CDR3 DNA is TGTGCCAGCAGCTTAGCGAGTCGCCTAGATGAGCAGTTCTTC. Its translation: CASSLASRLDEQFF. Together with reference TRBV7-2 and TRBJ2-1, the CDR3 gives the full variable domain: GAGVSQSPSNKVTEKGKDVELRCDPISGHTALYWYRQSLGQGLEFLIYFQGNSAPDKSGLPSDRFSAERTGGSVSTLTIQRTQQEDSAVYLCASSLASRLDEQFFGPGTRLTVL.

The CDR3 protein is CASRDTGNAYNEQFF. The CDR3 region has the DNA TGTGCCAGCAGGGATACGGGAAACGCATACAATGAGCAGTTCTTC. The chain carries TRBV6-6 and TRBJ2-1, with a possible D match to TRBD2 (5 bases). Looked up from germline, CDR1 is MNHNY and CDR2 is SVGAGI (reference sequence). This CDR3 is 15 amino acids long. The V and J ends lost 6 bases and 4 bases respectively, with 16 bases between them.

The table lists this clonotype with a few counts. V and J are TRBV11-1 and TRBJ2-7, with TRBD2 matching over 13 bases. Germline values: CDR1 SGHAT, CDR2 FQDESV (reference sequence). J gave up 6 bases and V 5 bases, and 10 bases lay outside the gene matches. The CDR3 has 16 amino acids. The CDR3 sequence is CASSLLAGGPLAEQYF. The CDR3 DNA reads TGTGCCAGCAGCCTACTAGCGGGAGGGCCTCTTGCCGAGCAGTACTTC.

The rearrangement links TRBV7-9 to TRBJ1-1; possibly TRBD1 for D (6 bases). Trimming removed 7 bases from V and 5 bases from J, with 14 bases in between. This CDR3 has 13 amino acids. Per the germline V gene, CDR1 is SEHNR and CDR2 is FQNEAQ (reference sequence). CDR3 in amino acids: CASTSLQGTEAFF. The DNA for the CDR3 is TGTGCCAGCACCTCCCTCCAGGGGACTGAAGCTTTCTTT.

The genes are TRBV5-6 and TRBJ1-4, with unresolved D. The germline V gene encodes CDR1 SGHDT and CDR2 YYEEEE. The V and J ends lost 0 bases and 0 bases respectively, with 9 bases between them. The length of the CDR3 is 16 residues. CDR3 DNA: TGTGCCAGCAGCTTGGGTCCAGAGGCAACTAATGAAAAACTGTTTTTT. It yields the protein CASSLGPEATNEKLFF.

This sequence joins TRBV20-1 and TRBJ2-7, with D unclear. V lost 0 bases to trimming and J lost 6 bases, with 6 bases between them. This CDR3 contains 11 residues. Germline CDR1 DFQATT, CDR2 SNEGSKA (reference sequence). CDR3 bases: TGCAGTGCTAGAGATCCGTCCGAGCAGTACTTC. This translates into CSARDPSEQYF.

This clonotype was found a few times. V gene TRBV2 combines with J gene TRBJ1-4; D gene unclear. Trimming took 3 bases from V and 11 from J, leaving 13 bases between them. The CDR3 consists of 13 residues. CDR1 SNHLY and CDR2 FYNNEI come from the germline V gene. CDR3 sequence: CASSDSPAGKLFF. CDR3 nucleotides: TGTGCCAGCAGTGATAGCCCAGCCGGGAAACTGTTTTTT.

This clonotype was seen more than once but under ten times. This chain links TRBV11-2 with TRBJ1-4; unclear D gene. The V gene's germline CDR1 is SGHAT and CDR2 FQNNGV. The length of the CDR3 is 14 residues. Trimming stripped 2 bases from V and 0 bases from J, with 4 bases between. CDR3: CASSLRATNEKLFF. The CDR3 nucleotides read TGTGCCAGCAGCTTAAGAGCAACTAATGAAAAACTGTTTTTT.

The chain couples TRBV29-1 to TRBJ1-1, with TRBD1 matching 7 bases. Per the germline V gene, CDR1 is SQVTM and CDR2 is ANQGSEA. The trim removed 3 bases at V and 2 bases at J, leaving 6 bases unmatched. This CDR3 region has 14 residues. For the CDR3, the DNA is TGCAGCGTTGAGGTCAGGGGGGCTAACACTGAAGCTTTCTTT. Amino acids: CSVEVRGANTEAFF.

The chain is built from TRBV5-1 and TRBJ1-2; D unclear. The ends were cut back, 4 bases at V and 10 bases at J, with 20 bases in the middle. Per germline, CDR1 SGHRS and CDR2 YFSETQ. CDR3 size: 14 residues. The CDR3 sequence is CASSSVRRPDDYTF. CDR3 in DNA: TGCGCCAGCAGCAGCGTCCGCCGTCCGGATGACTACACCTTC.